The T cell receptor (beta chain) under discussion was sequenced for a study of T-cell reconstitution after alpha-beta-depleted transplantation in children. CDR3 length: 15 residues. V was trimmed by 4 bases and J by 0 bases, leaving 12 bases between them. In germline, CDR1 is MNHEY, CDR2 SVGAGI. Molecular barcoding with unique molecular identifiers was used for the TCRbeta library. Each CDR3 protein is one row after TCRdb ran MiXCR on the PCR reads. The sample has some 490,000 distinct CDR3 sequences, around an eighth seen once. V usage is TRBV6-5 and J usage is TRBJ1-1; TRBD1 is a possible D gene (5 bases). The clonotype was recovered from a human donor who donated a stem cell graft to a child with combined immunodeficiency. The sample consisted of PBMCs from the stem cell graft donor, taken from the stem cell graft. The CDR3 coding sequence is TGTGCCAGCAGTTTCCTCGGGGGTATGAACACTGAAGCTTTCTTT. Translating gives CASSFLGGMNTEAFF.